One and the same sample provided the 19 T cell receptor beta chains below, sequenced in a study of T cell responses to AZD1222 COVID-19 vaccine. Sequenced by immunoSEQ multiplex PCR; TCRdb stores in-frame clones only, minus some. The data show approximately 150,000 clones, approximately 91% seen once. This specimen consisted of peripheral blood, obtained on day 0 of AZD1222 vaccination. The source of these receptors is an adult in good health.

V gene TRBV10-3 combines with J gene TRBJ1-5; D perhaps matches TRBD1 (5 bases). V shed 8 bases and J shed 9 bases, with 20 bases lying between them. Germline CDR1 and CDR2: ENHRY and SYGVKD. This CDR3 has 14 residues. The CDR3 sequence is CAIAEGTALGPQHF. CDR3 bases: TGTGCCATCGCGGAAGGGACGGCCCTAGGGCCCCAGCATTTT.

A single count supports this clone. V usage is TRBV11-2 and J usage is TRBJ1-1; possibly TRBD1 for D (6 bases). CDR3 length: 15 amino acids. The V gene lost 4 bases and the J gene lost 5 bases, with 17 bases spanning the gap. Germline V CDR1 and CDR2: SGHAT, FQNNGV. CDR3 nucleotide sequence: TGTGCCAGCAGCTCACTGATACAGGGTTTAACTGAAGCTTTCTTT. It translates to CASSSLIQGLTEAFF.

The V and J genes are TRBV6-1 and TRBJ1-4; D is uncertain. The V end lost 2 bases, the J end lost 2 bases, and 15 bases lay between the germline ends. This CDR3 contains 17 residues. Germline V lookup: CDR1 MNHNS, CDR2 SASEGT. CDR3 region: CASSERGSLRTNEKLFF. The CDR3 DNA reads TGTGCCAGCAGTGAAAGAGGGTCACTCCGGACTAATGAAAAACTGTTTTTT.

This clone was observed a single time. V and J are TRBV15 and TRBJ2-2, with 7 nucleotides matching TRBD1. Germline CDR1 reads LNHNV; CDR2 reads YYDKDF (reference sequence). This CDR3 has 13 amino acids. The junction had 2 bases not matched to a gene; V was cut back by 5 bases and J by 5 bases. As DNA, the CDR3 is TGTGCCACCAGCTTGGGACAGACCGGGGAGCTGTTTTTT. It encodes CATSLGQTGELFF.

The V and J genes are TRBV15 and TRBJ1-1; TRBD1 agrees at 8 bases. This CDR3 has 15 amino acids. Germline loops: CDR1 LNHNV, CDR2 YYDKDF (reference sequence). Trimming took 1 base from V and 1 from J; bases not matched to a gene: 2. The CDR3 protein is CATSRGGTGNTEAFF. The DNA of the CDR3 is TGTGCCACCAGCAGAGGGGGGACAGGGAACACTGAAGCTTTCTTT.

The chain joins TRBV5-6 to TRBJ2-1, with no clear D. Trimming took off 0 bases at V and 8 bases at J, with 9 bases between the two ends. Germline V CDR1 and CDR2: SGHDT, YYEEEE. The CDR3 runs 13 residues. Written as DNA, the CDR3 is TGTGCCAGCAGCTTGGCCCCCTTATATGAGCAGTTCTTC. This sequence encodes CASSLAPLYEQFF.

This clone has only one observation. The identical CDR3 is also encoded by other nucleotide sequences in the sample. J is TRBJ2-2 and V is TRBV9; D remains unclear. The germline CDR1 and CDR2 sequences are SGDLS and YYNGEE. This CDR3 comprises 13 residues. Deletions cut 0 bases from V and 3 bases from J, with 3 bases between. The CDR3 is CASSVVDTGELFF. CDR3 sequence (DNA): TGTGCCAGCAGCGTAGTCGACACCGGGGAGCTGTTTTTT.

This sequence joins TRBV5-6 and TRBJ2-7; D ambiguous. Germline CDR1 SGHDT, CDR2 YYEEEE. V lost 0 bases to trimming and J lost 2 bases, with 9 bases between them. This CDR3 is 14 amino acids long. The DNA for the CDR3 is TGTGCCAGCAGCTTGGCGGTCAGCACCTACGAGCAGTACTTC. Its translation is CASSLAVSTYEQYF. Full variable domain (remainder filled in from reference TRBV5-6 and TRBJ2-7): DAGVTQSPTHLIKTRGQQVTLRCSPKSGHDTVSWYQQALGQGPQFIFQYYEEEERQRGNFPDRFSGHQFPNYSSELNVNALLLGDSALYLCASSLAVSTYEQYFGPGTRLTVT.

The chain recombines TRBV5-6 with TRBJ1-5; D uncertain. CDR1 SGHDT and CDR2 YYEEEE come from the germline V gene. Trimming left V 3 bases short and J 3 bases short, with 10 bases between. This CDR3 is 14 amino acids long. The CDR3 here is CASSSYRINQPQHF. The CDR3, as DNA: TGTGCCAGCAGCTCCTACCGTATCAATCAGCCCCAGCATTTT.

The rearrangement links TRBV7-6 to TRBJ1-3, with D hard to call. CDR1 SGHVS and CDR2 FNYEAQ come from the germline V gene. V dropped 4 bases and J dropped 3 bases, with 7 bases sitting between them. The CDR3 contains 13 residues. The CDR3 DNA reads TGTGCCAGCAGCTCGATGAGTGGAAACACCATATATTTT. This gives the protein CASSSMSGNTIYF. The variable domain in full, with the rest retrieved from reference TRBV7-6 and TRBJ1-3, is GAGVSQSPRYKVTKRGQDVALRCDPISGHVSLYWYRQALGQGPEFLTYFNYEAQQDKSGLPNDRFSAERPEGSISTLTIQRTEQRDSAMYRCASSSMSGNTIYFGEGSWLTVV.

V is TRBV6-5 and J is TRBJ2-7; 11 bases agree with TRBD1. Looked up from germline, CDR1 is MNHEY and CDR2 is SVGAGI. V was clipped by 6 bases and J by 7 bases; unmatched bases: 11. The CDR3 totals 15 residues. CDR3 sequence (DNA): TGTGCCAGCAGCAGGACAGGGGGCTATAATATGGAGCAGTACGTC. Its translation: CASSRTGGYNMEQYV.

This clone was found once. Other DNA sequences in this specimen translate into the identical CDR3. CDR3 bases: TGTGCCAGCAGCCTCGAAGGTCACACTGAAGCTTTCTTT. Amino acid sequence: CASSLEGHTEAFF. The rearrangement uses TRBV11-3 and TRBJ1-1; D ambiguous. CDR3 length equals 13 residues. CDR1 is SGHNT and CDR2 is YENEEA in the germline V gene. V lost 5 bases to trimming and J lost 3 bases, with 10 bases between them.

The V call is TRBV29-1, the J call TRBJ2-2; weak D call: TRBD1 (6 bases). Trimming pared 3 bases from V and 1 base from J, leaving 6 bases between. The CDR3 runs 13 residues. Germline CDR1 and CDR2: SQVTM and ANQGSEA. CDR3: CSVDRGNTGELFF. The CDR3 DNA follows: TGCAGCGTTGACAGGGGGAACACCGGGGAGCTGTTTTTT.

The chain recombines TRBV4-2 with TRBJ2-1; perhaps TRBD2 as D (5 bases). Germline values: CDR1 LGHNA, CDR2 YNFKEQ. The V end was cut by 4 bases, the J end by 0 bases, with 7 bases between. This CDR3 spans 14 amino acids. CDR3 DNA sequence: TGTGCCAGCAGCCCCACTAGCTCCTACAATGAGCAGTTCTTC. Translated: CASSPTSSYNEQFF.

The chain is built from TRBV10-3 and TRBJ1-5; the D is unclear. CDR3 length: 13 amino acids. CDR1 is ENHRY, CDR2 SYGVKD, per germline. V was shortened by 0 bases and J by 7 bases, with 7 bases between the two germline ends. The DNA for the CDR3 is TGTGCCATCAGTGAGTCAATCCCCCAGCCCCAGCATTTT. Its protein is CAISESIPQPQHF.

This chain uses TRBV5-1 with TRBJ1-1, with D maybe TRBD1 (5 bases). Trimming took 3 bases from V and 2 from J, leaving 11 bases between them. From germline, CDR1 is SGHRS and CDR2 YFSETQ. CDR3 length: 14 residues. The CDR3 DNA reads as TGCGCCAGCAGCTCCTCCCAGGGTAACACTGAAGCTTTCTTT. Its translation: CASSSSQGNTEAFF.

This clone was found a few times. This specimen includes other DNA sequences encoding the same CDR3. The V gene is TRBV10-3, the J gene TRBJ2-7; a possible D gene is TRBD2 (6 bases). V gave up 8 bases and J gave up 3 bases, with 11 bases separating them. The germline CDR1 and CDR2 sequences are ENHRY and SYGVKD. The CDR3 extends over 12 amino acids. The CDR3 DNA is TGTGCCATCTCCAGGGACTTCTACGAGCAGTACTTC. Protein sequence: CAISRDFYEQYF.

The chain couples TRBV28 to TRBJ1-1, with 9 bases matching TRBD1. Germline CDR1 reads MDHEN; CDR2 reads SYDVKM. This CDR3 region has 15 residues. V was clipped by 5 bases and J by 1 base; unmatched bases: 5. The CDR3 protein is CASSTPGQGNTEAFF. Written as DNA, the CDR3 is TGTGCCAGCAGTACGCCGGGACAGGGGAACACTGAAGCTTTCTTT.

On this clone itself: One end of the junction varies from germline; a read error may be responsible. This chain uses TRBV28 with TRBJ1-3; D is uncertain. CDR3 length equals 14 residues. From germline, CDR1 is MDHEN and CDR2 SYDVKM. The CDR3 is CVSSLLGGANTIYF. CDR3 coding DNA: TGTGTCAGCAGTCTCCTTGGAGGCGCAAACACCATATATTTT.